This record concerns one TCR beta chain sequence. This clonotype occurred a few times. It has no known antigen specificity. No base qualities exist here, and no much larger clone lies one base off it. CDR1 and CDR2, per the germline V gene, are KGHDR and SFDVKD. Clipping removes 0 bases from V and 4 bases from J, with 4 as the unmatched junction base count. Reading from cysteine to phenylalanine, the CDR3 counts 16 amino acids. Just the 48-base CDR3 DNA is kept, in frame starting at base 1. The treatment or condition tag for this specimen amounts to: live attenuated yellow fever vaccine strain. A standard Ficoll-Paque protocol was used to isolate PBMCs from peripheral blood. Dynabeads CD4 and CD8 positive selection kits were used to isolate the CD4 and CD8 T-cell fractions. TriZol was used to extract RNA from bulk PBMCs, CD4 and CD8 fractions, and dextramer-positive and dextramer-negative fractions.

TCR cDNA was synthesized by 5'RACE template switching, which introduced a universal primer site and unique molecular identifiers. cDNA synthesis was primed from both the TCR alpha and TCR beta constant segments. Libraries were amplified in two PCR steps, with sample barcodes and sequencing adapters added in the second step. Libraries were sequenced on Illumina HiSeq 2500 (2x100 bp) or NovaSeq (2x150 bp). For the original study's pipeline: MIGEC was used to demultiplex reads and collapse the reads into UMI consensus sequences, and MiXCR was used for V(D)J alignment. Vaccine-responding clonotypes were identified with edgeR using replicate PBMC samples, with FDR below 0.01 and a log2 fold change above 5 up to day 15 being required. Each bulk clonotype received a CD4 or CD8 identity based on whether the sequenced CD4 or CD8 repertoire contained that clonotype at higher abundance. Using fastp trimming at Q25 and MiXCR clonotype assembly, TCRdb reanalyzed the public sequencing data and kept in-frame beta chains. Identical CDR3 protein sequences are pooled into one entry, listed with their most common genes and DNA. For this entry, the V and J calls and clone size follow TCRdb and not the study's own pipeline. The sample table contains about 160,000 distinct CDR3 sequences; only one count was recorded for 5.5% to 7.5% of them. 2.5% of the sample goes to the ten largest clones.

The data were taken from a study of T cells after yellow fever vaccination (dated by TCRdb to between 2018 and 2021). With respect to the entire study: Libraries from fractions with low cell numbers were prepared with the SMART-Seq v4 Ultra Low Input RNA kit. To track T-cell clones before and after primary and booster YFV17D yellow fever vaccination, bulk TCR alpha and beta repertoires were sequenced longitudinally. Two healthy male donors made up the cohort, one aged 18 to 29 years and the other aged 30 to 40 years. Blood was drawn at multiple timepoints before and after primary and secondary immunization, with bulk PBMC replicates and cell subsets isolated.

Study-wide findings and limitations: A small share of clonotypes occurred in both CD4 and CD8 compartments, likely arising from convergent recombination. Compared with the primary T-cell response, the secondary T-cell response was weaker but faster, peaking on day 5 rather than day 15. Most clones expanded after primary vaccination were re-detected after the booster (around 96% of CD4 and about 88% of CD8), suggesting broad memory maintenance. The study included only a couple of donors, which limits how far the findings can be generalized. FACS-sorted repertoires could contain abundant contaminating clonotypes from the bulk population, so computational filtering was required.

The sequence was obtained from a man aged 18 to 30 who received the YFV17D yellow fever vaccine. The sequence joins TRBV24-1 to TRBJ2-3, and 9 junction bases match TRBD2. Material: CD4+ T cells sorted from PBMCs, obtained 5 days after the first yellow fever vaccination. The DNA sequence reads TGTGCCACCAGTGATTTGGGTAGCGGGGGAGCAGATACGCAGTATTTT. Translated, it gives CATSDLGSGGADTQYF.